The 5 T cell receptor beta chains in this list originate from one sample, sequenced in a study of lymphopenia after photon versus proton radiotherapy. TCRdb keeps only in-frame clones here, not all; method: immunoSEQ multiplex PCR. Here the sample spans roughly 30,000 clones, 81% being singletons. The sequences come from peripheral blood, collected from a patient treated with photon-based radiotherapy. Every receptor here comes from a man aged 45-65 years with gastric cancer.

This chain connects TRBV14 to TRBJ1-6; the match to TRBD1 covers 7 bases. Trimming at V came to 2 bases and at J to 7 bases, leaving 8 bases not matched to a gene. Per germline, CDR1 SGHDN and CDR2 FVKESK. CDR3 length: 16 residues. The CDR3 is CASSQTGVRLNSPLHF. DNA of the CDR3: TGTGCCAGCAGCCAAACAGGGGTTCGTCTCAATTCACCCCTCCACTTT.

This clone was recorded a few times. The chain carries TRBV29-1 and TRBJ1-2; TRBD1 matches 10 bases. V lost 7 bases and J lost 1; bases outside the gene matches: 3. The germline gives CDR1 SQVTM, CDR2 ANQGSEA. This CDR3 is built from 13 residues. CDR3 nucleotide sequence: TGCAGCGGGGGGGACAGGGGTAACTATGGCTACACCTTC. Amino acids: CSGGDRGNYGYTF.

CDR3 nucleotides: TGTGCCAGCTCACCAGGGGGCAGGGGTAAAGAGACCCAGTACTTC. Protein sequence: CASSPGGRGKETQYF. The chain couples TRBV18 to TRBJ2-5; D may be TRBD1 (6 bases). Germline-derived CDR1 and CDR2 are KGHSH and LQKENI. The CDR3 totals 15 residues. Trimming left V 2 bases short and J 3 bases short, with 13 bases between.

This chain joins TRBV19 and TRBJ1-2; the D gene is possibly TRBD1 (5 bases). The V gene lost 5 bases and the J gene lost 8 bases, with 15 bases spanning the gap. CDR1 LNHDA and CDR2 SQIVND come from the germline V gene (reference sequence). CDR3 length equals 13 residues. The CDR3 sequence: CASSPARVGGYTF. The CDR3 nucleotides are TGTGCCAGTAGTCCAGCCAGGGTCGGAGGCTACACCTTC.

The rearrangement links TRBV5-8 to TRBJ1-3; D may be TRBD1 (6 bases). V was clipped by 4 bases and J by 5 bases, with 16 bases between them. Per the germline V gene, CDR1 is SGHTS and CDR2 is YDEGEE. This CDR3 is built from 15 residues. Written as DNA, the CDR3 is TGTGCCAGCAGCCGGAACAGGGAGCCCCGAAACACCATATATTTT. It specifies CASSRNREPRNTIYF.